This T cell receptor beta chain was retrieved from a study of shared clonotypes between healthy human individuals. To note about this clone: The antigen is undetermined.

TCRdb's table, derived via immunoSEQ multiplex PCR, lists solely in-frame clones and lacks some. In the table there are approximately 980,000 clones, more than 75% of which are singletons. General study points: Clonotype sharing levels among donors were expected to vary with sequencing depth.

This CDR3 has 14 residues. Per the germline V gene, CDR1 is KGHSH and CDR2 is LQKENI. V was clipped by 2 bases and J by 9 bases, with 14 bases between them. Every donor, a Caucasian adult, lived in Nashville, Tennessee. Researchers partitioned CD4+ cells into CD45RA+ naive and CD45RA-negative memory subsets. Sequenced sample: memory CD4+ T cells sorted from blood. Subset defined: CD45RA-negative fraction. The chain carries TRBV18 and TRBJ2-4; D is possibly TRBD1 (7 bases). This clonotype was sampled from a man between 18 and 35 years old in good health. Written as DNA, the CDR3 is TGTGCCAGCTCACCAGCGGGGACAGAAAGCATTCAGTACTTC. Protein sequence: CASSPAGTESIQYF.